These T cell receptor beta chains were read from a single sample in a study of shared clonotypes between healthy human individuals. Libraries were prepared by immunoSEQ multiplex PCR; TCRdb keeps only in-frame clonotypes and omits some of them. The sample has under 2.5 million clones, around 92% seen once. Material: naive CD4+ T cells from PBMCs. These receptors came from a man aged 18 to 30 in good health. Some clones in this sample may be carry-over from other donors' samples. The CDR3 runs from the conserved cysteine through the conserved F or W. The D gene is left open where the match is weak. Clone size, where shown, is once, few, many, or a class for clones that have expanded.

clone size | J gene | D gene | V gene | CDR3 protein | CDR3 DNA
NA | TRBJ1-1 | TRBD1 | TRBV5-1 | CASSFARQGGTEAFF | TGCGCCAGCAGCTTCGCGAGACAGGGAGGGACTGAAGCTTTCTTT
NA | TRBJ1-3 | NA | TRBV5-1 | CASSYGVAASGNTIYF | TGCGCCAGCAGCTACGGGGTCGCCGCCTCTGGAAACACCATATATTTT
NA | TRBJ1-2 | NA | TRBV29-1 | CSVEGERNGYTF | TGCAGCGTTGAAGGGGAGCGGAATGGCTACACCTTC
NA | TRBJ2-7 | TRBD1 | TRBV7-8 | CASTRVGGQGGYEQYF | TGTGCCAGCACCCGAGTCGGAGGACAGGGGGGATACGAGCAGTACTTC
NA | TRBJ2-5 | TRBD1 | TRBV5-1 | CASRRQGGYQETQYF | TGCGCCAGCAGGAGACAGGGGGGCTACCAAGAGACCCAGTACTTC
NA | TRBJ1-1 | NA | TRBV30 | CAWSKSGPEAFF | TGTGCCTGGAGTAAGAGCGGCCCCGAAGCTTTCTTT
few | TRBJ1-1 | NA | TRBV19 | CASTRRVLTEAFF | TGTGCCAGTACCCGGCGGGTGCTCACTGAAGCTTTCTTT
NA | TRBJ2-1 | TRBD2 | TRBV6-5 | CASSYSLSSGRPEQFF | TGTGCCAGCAGTTACTCGCTGTCTAGCGGGAGGCCTGAGCAGTTCTTC
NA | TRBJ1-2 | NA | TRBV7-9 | CASSVTPGGGGGYTF | TGTGCCAGCAGCGTTACCCCCGGCGGCGGTGGTGGCTACACCTTC
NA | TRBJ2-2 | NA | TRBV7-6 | CASTRERGIGELFF | TGTGCCAGCACCCGCGAGAGGGGTATCGGGGAGCTGTTTTTT
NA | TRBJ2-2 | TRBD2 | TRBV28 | CASSRYSGMNTGELFF | TGTGCCAGCAGCCGATATAGCGGGATGAACACCGGGGAGCTGTTTTTT
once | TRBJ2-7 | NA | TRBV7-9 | CASSLDSGRTPYEQYF | TGTGCCAGCAGCTTAGACAGCGGGCGCACCCCCTACGAGCAGTACTTC
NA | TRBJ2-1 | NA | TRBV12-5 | CASGTGLWINEQFF | TGTGCTAGTGGTACGGGGCTTTGGATCAATGAGCAGTTCTTC
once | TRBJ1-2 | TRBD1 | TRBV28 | CASNGAGGQPTYGYTF | TGTGCCAGCAACGGGGCAGGGGGCCAACCCACCTATGGCTACACCTTC
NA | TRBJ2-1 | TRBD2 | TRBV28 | CASRGFSGSSYNEQFF | TGTGCCAGCCGCGGGTTTAGCGGGAGTTCCTACAATGAGCAGTTCTTC
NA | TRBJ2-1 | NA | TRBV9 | CASSVATPWAGNEQFF | TGTGCCAGCAGCGTAGCCACTCCCTGGGCGGGGAATGAGCAGTTCTTC
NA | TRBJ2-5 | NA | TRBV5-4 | CASSLDAGAGVETQYF | TGTGCCAGCAGCTTGGACGCAGGGGCCGGGGTAGAGACCCAGTACTTC
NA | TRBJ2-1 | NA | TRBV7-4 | CASSPPGRWSYNEQFF | TGTGCCAGCAGCCCCCCCGGGCGATGGTCCTACAATGAGCAGTTCTTC
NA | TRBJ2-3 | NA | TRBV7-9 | CASSLLGGLSTDTQYF | TGTGCCAGCAGCTTACTCGGGGGATTAAGCACAGATACGCAGTATTTT
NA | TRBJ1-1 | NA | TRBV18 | CASSPPLAEAFF | TGTGCCAGCTCACCACCGCTCGCTGAAGCTTTCTTT
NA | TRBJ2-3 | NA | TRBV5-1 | CASSLDPGSDTQYF | TGCGCCAGCAGCTTGGATCCAGGGTCGGATACGCAGTATTTT
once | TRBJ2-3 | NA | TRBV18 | CASSPSGSTDTQYF | TGTGCCAGCTCACCAAGCGGGAGCACAGATACGCAGTATTTT
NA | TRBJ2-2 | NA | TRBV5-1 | CASSLASRNTGELFF | TGCGCCAGCAGCTTGGCATCTCGTAACACCGGGGAGCTGTTTTTT
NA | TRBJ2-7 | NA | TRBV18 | CASSPTPPGRIYEQYF | TGTGCCAGCTCACCAACCCCCCCGGGCCGGATTTACGAGCAGTACTTC
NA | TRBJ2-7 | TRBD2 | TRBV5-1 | CASSRGLAGNYEQYF | TGCGCCAGCAGCCGCGGACTAGCGGGCAACTACGAGCAGTACTTC
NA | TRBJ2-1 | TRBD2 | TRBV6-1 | CASSEHLASGSWASYNEQFF | TGTGCCAGCAGTGAACATTTGGCTAGCGGGAGTTGGGCCTCCTACAATGAGCAGTTCTTC
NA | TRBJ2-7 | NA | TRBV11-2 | CASSPLRGPYEQYF | TGTGCCAGCAGCCCACTTCGAGGGCCCTACGAGCAGTACTTC
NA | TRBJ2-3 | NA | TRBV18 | CASSQETGRADTQYF | TGTGCCAGCTCCCAGGAGACAGGGAGGGCAGATACGCAGTATTTT
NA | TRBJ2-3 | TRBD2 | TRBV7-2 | CASSMGLAGGIDTQYF | TGTGCCAGCAGCATGGGACTAGCGGGTGGTATTGATACGCAGTATTTT
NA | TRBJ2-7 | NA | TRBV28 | CASSLVGWWLAINEQYF | TGTGCCAGCAGTTTGGTTGGGTGGTGGCTAGCAATCAACGAGCAGTACTTC
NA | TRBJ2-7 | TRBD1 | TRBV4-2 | CASSQEQGATEQYF | TGTGCCAGCAGCCAAGAACAGGGGGCCACCGAGCAGTACTTC
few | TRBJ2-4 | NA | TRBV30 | CAWSKSPRSKNIQYF | TGTGCCTGGAGTAAATCCCCCAGATCCAAAAACATTCAGTACTTC
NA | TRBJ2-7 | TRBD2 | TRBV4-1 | CASSQGTSGRAYEQYF | TGCGCCAGCAGCCAAGGGACTAGCGGGAGAGCCTACGAGCAGTACTTC
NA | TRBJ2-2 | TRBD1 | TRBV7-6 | CASSLGQGGTGELFF | TGTGCCAGCAGCTTGGGACAGGGAGGGACCGGGGAGCTGTTTTTT
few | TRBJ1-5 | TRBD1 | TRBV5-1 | CASSLGTGDQPQHF | TGCGCCAGCAGCTTGGGGACAGGGGATCAGCCCCAGCATTTT
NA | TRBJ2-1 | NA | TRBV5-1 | CASTELQAGNNEQFF | TGCGCCAGCACAGAGTTACAAGCAGGTAACAATGAGCAGTTCTTC
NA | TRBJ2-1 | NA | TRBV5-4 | CASSLSQGSSYNEQFF | TGTGCCAGCAGCTTGAGTCAGGGGAGCTCCTACAATGAGCAGTTCTTC
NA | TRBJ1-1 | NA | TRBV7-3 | CASSEQVGVVAFF | TGTGCCAGCAGCGAACAGGTGGGGGTCGTTGCTTTCTTT
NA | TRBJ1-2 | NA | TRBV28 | CASSSGRDAFNYGYTF | TGTGCCAGCAGTTCCGGGAGGGACGCTTTTAACTATGGCTACACCTTC
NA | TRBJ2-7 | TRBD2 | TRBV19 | CASSIRAGGSYEQYF | TGTGCCAGTAGTATACGAGCGGGAGGGAGTTACGAGCAGTACTTC